This T cell receptor beta chain was captured by sequencing in a study of vaccination effects on CD4 cells after COVID-19. Background on the study: The ViraFEST assay expanded antigen-specific CD4+ T cells with viral peptide pools before sequencing. It was a median of 72 days after the second dose that post-vaccine samples were obtained. PBMC were cultured at some 2.1 million per well with about 9 IU/ml IL-2 and about 9.4 ug/ml peptides.

Sequencing used immunoSEQ multiplex PCR; TCRdb keeps in-frame clones, though not all of them. The table shows roughly 41,000 clones, with about 63% occurring only once. Worth noting for this clone: The antigen remains undetermined.

Trimming shortened V by 0 bases and J by 1 base, and 8 bases separated the two germline ends. The V gene's germline CDR1 is SGDLS and CDR2 YYNGEE. This CDR3 has 16 amino acids. Isolating CD4+ T cells followed approximately 10 days of culture. Two doses of BNT162b2 or mRNA-1273 vaccine were administered to participants. Previously uninfected by SARS-CoV-2, the vaccine recipients also showed negative nucleocapsid antibodies. The chain joins TRBV9 to TRBJ1-6, with D possibly TRBD1 on 5 matching bases. The receptor's source is a human donor who received a COVID-19 vaccine. Sequenced material: CD4+ T cells from PBMCs cultured without peptide, taken after COVID-19 vaccination. As DNA, the CDR3 is TGTGCCAGCAGCGTAGGACGGGGGTCCTATAATTCACCCCTCCACTTT. Encoded protein: CASSVGRGSYNSPLHF.